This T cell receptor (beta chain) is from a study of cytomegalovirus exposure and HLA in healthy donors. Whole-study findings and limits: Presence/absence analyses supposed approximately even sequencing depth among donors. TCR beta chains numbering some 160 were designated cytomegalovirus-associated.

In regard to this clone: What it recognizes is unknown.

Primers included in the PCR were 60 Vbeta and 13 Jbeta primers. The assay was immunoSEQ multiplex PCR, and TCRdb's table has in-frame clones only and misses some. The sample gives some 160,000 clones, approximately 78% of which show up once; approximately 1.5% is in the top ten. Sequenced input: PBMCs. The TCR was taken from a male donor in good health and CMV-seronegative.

The chain's CDR3 is CASSLTGGDTDTQYF. The CDR3 DNA sequence: TGTGCCAGCAGCTTAACGGGGGGAGACACAGATACGCAGTATTTT. The V gene is TRBV7-3, the J gene TRBJ2-3; perhaps TRBD2 as D (6 bases). The germline V and J ends were trimmed by 0 bases and 2 bases, with 9 bases remaining between them. Germline V gene sequence: CDR1 SGHTA, CDR2 FQGTGA. This CDR3 is 15 amino acids long.